A single TCR beta chain is shown here with its context. The antigen remains undetermined. The read terminates 3 residues ahead of where the CDR3 ends, so the germline J gene completes it. This record belongs to a study of T cells in women clearing cervical HPV infection. Study at large: HLA type stays a possible confounder, typing being limited. Study observations and caveats: Richness plus V gene abundances separated cases from controls with AUC 0.65 to 0.85.

The CDR3 consists of 13 residues. Germline trimming cut 6 bases from V and 1 base from J; bases unmatched to any gene: 3. Germline V gene sequence: CDR1 SQVTM, CDR2 ANQGSEA. Produced via immunoSEQ multiplex PCR; TCRdb's table is partial and in-frame only. The sample totals tens of thousands of clones. Sequencing input: blood buffy coat. The receptor was derived from a woman between 18 and 70 years old with a cervical HPV16 infection that either progressed to CIN3+ or cleared (not recorded which). The V and J genes are TRBV29-1 and TRBJ1-2; 9 bases line up with TRBD1. This CDR3 is CSVRDRDNYGYTF. The DNA read from the CDR3 is TGCAGCGTGCGGGACAGGGATAACTATGGC.